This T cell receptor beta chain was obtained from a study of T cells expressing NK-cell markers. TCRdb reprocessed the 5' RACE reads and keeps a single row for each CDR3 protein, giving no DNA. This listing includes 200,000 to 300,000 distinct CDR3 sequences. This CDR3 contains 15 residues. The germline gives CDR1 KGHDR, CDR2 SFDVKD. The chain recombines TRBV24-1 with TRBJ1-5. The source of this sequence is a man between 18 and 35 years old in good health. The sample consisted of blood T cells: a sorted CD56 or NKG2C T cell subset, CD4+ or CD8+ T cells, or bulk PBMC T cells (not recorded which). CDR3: CATSDPRTTHQPQHF.